Listed below are T cell receptor beta chains from one sample, sequenced in a study of beta chain features in type 1 diabetes. Sequencing used immunoSEQ multiplex PCR; TCRdb keeps in-frame clones, though not all of them. In the table there are 810,000 or so clones, roughly a sixth of which are singletons. Sequenced material: naive CD4+ T cells from blood. The receptors shown here come from a woman in her late teens or twenties in good health. Each CDR3 is given without its conserved first and last residue. Each record gives: V gene, CDR3 protein.

TRBV9	ASSVGGLAGVEQY
TRBV20-1	SADLRPQY
TRBV7-7	ASSWGLKSPYSLF
TRBV10-3	AIRGGDYGYT
TRBV28	ASSPRTEQF
TRBV28	ASSRYRIGYEQY
TRBV5-4	ASSLGGTDTQY
TRBV27	ASRRGRTEAF
TRBV4-3	ASSQAPSRDQPQH
TRBV7-2	ASSSGQGNYNEQF
TRBV7-7	ASSLGLAGATDTQY
TRBV2	ASRTIGEEKLF
TRBV7-9	ASSRGQFNEKLF
TRBV7-2	ASTPSGFSYEQY
TRBV10-3	AIRVDRNTEAF
TRBV7-2	ASSLESALDIQY
TRBV28	ASRKQGLGYT
TRBV19	ASRGAGTGGYNEQF
TRBV11-2	ASSLVSQIYEQY
TRBV6-5	ASRAGRAIYEQY
TRBV19	ASSIWEGTYGYT
TRBV10-3	AISEGGTGTRRSGNTIY
TRBV7-2	ASGVQETQY
TRBV15	ATSKASGRNTGELF
TRBV5-4	ASSLFGATYNEQF
TRBV7-2	ASSKTSGAYEQY
TRBV28	ASSPTGKGYNEQF
TRBV29-1	SVEGQGMGTQY
TRBV18	ASSLTTGQAYEQY
TRBV7-9	ASSPGQGKWSGANVLT
TRBV6-5	ASSYSGQRLQETQY
TRBV4-1	ASSQALAGVRMNEQF
TRBV7-2	ASSFRREQYEQY
TRBV9	ASSSRGHATEAF
TRBV11-3	ASSAGPNSPEQY
TRBV14	ASSQADEQF
TRBV5-4	ASSLPLLAGKNTGELF
TRBV10-3	AISVDAYEQY
TRBV28	ASSIEGVANYGYT
TRBV19	ARKTRGAKETQY
TRBV11-2	ASSLDHLNEQF
TRBV5-5	ASSHREYNQPQH
TRBV9	ASSVGLAGPYEQY
TRBV15	ATSRGGQGARYEQY
TRBV7-9	ASSLGGGGGLYNEQF
TRBV2	ASSILAAQETQY
TRBV6-5	ASSRQGWGTQY
TRBV7-2	ASSLYSGRAAEQF
TRBV15	ATSRAIAGTYNEQF
TRBV9	ASSATVVNEKLF